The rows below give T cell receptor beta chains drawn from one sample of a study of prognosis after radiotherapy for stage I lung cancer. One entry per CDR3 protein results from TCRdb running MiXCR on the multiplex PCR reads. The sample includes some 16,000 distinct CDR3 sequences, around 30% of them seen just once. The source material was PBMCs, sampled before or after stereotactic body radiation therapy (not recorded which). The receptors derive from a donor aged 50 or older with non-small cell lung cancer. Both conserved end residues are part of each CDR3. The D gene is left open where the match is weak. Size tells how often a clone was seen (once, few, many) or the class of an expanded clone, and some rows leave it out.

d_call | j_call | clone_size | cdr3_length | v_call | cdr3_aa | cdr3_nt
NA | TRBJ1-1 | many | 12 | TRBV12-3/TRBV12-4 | CASSFGEADAFF | TGTGCCAGCAGTTTTGGGGAGGCTGACGCTTTCTTT
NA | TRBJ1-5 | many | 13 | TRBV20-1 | CSALSEGNQPQHF | TGCAGTGCTTTAAGTGAGGGGAATCAGCCCCAGCATTTT
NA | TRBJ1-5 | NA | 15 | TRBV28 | CASIHPGQWNQPQHF | TGTGCCAGCATCCACCCCGGACAGTGGAATCAGCCCCAGCATTTC
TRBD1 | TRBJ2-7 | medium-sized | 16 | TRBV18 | CASSPPGTGVLYEQYF | TGTGCCAGCTCACCGCCCGGGACAGGGGTTCTATACGAGCAGTACTTC
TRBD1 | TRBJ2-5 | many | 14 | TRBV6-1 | CASSPGTGVGTQYF | TGTGCCAGCAGTCCAGGGACAGGGGTTGGGACCCAGTACTTC
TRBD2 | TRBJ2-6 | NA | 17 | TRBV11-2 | CASSLTSGTPGANVLTF | TGTGCCAGCAGCTTAACTAGCGGGACTCCTGGGGCCAACGTCCTGACTTTC
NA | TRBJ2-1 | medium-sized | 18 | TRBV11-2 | CASSLAPTPRGRGNEQFF | TGTGCCAGCAGCTTAGCTCCGACTCCCCGGGGTCGGGGGAATGAGCAGTTCTTC
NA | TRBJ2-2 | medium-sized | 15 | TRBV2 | CASSPTRGLGGELFF | TGTGCCAGCAGTCCCACAAGGGGGTTGGGCGGGGAGCTGTTTTTT
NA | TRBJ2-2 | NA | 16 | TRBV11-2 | CASSLDLGVRTGEPFF | TGTGCCAGCAGCTTAGACCTCGGGGTTCGCACCGGGGAGCCATTTTTT
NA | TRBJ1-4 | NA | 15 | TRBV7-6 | CASSFKTTTNEKLFF | TGTGCCAGCAGCTTTAAGACAACAACTAATGAAAAACTGTTTTTT
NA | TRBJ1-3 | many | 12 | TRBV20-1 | CSAMGAGNTIYF | TGCAGTGCTATGGGTGCTGGAAACACCATATATTTT
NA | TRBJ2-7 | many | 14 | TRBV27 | CASSFAEGYYEQYF | TGTGCCAGCAGTTTTGCCGAGGGGTACTACGAGCAGTACTTC
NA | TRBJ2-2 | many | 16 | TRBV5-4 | CASSPPGAGGTGELFF | TGTGCCAGCAGCCCGCCAGGCGCAGGCGGCACCGGGGAGCTGTTTTTT
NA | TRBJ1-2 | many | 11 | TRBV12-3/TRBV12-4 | CASSLGRSYTF | TGTGCCAGCAGTTTAGGACGGAGCTACACCTTC
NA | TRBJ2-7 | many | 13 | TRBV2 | CASRRDITYEQYF | TGTGCCAGCCGACGAGACATAACCTACGAGCAGTACTTC
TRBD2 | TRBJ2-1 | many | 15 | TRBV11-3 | CASSRGGVWGYEQFF | TGTGCCAGCAGCCGGGGGGGGGTATGGGGCTATGAGCAGTTCTTC
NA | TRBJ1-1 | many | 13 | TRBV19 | CASSRGVDTEAFF | TGTGCCAGTAGTAGGGGGGTTGACACTGAAGCTTTCTTT
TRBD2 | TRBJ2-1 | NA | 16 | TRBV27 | CASSLSCGSRYNEQFF | TGTGCCAGCAGTTTATCGTGCGGGAGCCGTTACAATGAGCAGTTCTTC
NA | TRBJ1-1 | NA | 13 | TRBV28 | CAISPFMNTEAFF | TGTGCCATTAGCCCCTTCATGAACACTGAAGCTTTCTTT
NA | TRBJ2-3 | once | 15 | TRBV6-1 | CASRDCTGSLCTRYF | TGTGCCAGCAGAGATTGCACAGGGTCCTTGTGTACGCGGTATTTT
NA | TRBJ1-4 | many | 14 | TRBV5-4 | CASSPGLEMEKLFF | TGTGCCAGCAGCCCGGGACTCGAAATGGAAAAACTGTTTTTT
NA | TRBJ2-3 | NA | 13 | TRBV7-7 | CASSLRSDDTQYF | TGTGCTAGCAGCTTAAGGAGCGACGATACGCAGTATTTT
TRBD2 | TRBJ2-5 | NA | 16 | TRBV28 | CQQLLVGGGRQETQYF | TGCCAGCAGTTACTCGTTGGGGGAGGGCGGCAAGAGACCCAGTACTTC
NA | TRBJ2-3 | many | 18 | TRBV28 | CASRRGPGQVQGTDTQYF | TGTGCCAGCAGGCGAGGCCCGGGCCAGGTACAAGGCACAGATACGCAGTATTTT
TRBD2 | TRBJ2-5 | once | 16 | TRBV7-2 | CASSLGLSREGETQYF | TGTGCCAGCAGCTTAGGCCTGAGTCGGGAGGGTGAGACCCAGTACTTC
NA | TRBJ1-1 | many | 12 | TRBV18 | CASSPSGTEAFF | TGTGCCAGCTCACCAAGTGGGACTGAAGCTTTCTTT
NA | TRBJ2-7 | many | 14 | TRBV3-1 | CASSQGSPSYEQYF | TGTGCCAGCAGCCAAGGCTCACCCTCTTACGAGCAGTACTTC
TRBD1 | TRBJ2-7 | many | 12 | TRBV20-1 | CSADRESYEQYF | TGCAGTGCGGACAGGGAGTCCTACGAGCAGTACTTC
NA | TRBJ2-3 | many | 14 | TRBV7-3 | CASSLLGSTDTQYF | TGTGCCAGCAGCTTATTAGGGAGCACAGATACGCAGTATTTT
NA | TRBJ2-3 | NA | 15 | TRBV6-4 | CASSDSWDNQASLNF | TGTGCCAGCAGTGACTCATGGGATAACCAGGCATCCTTAAATTTT
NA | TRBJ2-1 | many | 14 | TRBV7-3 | CASSLSPAYNEQFF | TGTGCCAGCAGCTTAAGCCCGGCTTACAATGAGCAGTTCTTC
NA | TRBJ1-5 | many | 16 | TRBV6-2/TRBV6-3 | CASSYSIGASNQPQHF | TGTGCCAGCAGTTACTCGATAGGGGCTAGCAATCAGCCCCAGCATTTT
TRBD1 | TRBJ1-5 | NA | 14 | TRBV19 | CDSRPGTADRPQHF | TGTGACAGTAGACCCGGGACAGCTGATAGGCCCCAGCATTTT
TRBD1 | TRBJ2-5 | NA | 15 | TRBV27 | CACSHGQGASETQYF | TGTGCCTGCAGTCATGGACAGGGGGCTTCGGAGACCCAGTACTTC
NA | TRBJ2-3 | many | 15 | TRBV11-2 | CASSLEPGGQATQYF | TGTGCCAGCAGCTTAGAACCCGGAGGTCAGGCTACGCAGTATTTT
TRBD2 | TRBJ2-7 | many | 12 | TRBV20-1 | CSGLAGTYEQYF | TGCAGTGGACTAGCGGGGACCTACGAGCAGTACTTC
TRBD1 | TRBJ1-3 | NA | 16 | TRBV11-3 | CANSFGTASSENTIYF | TGTGCCAACAGCTTCGGGACAGCAAGCTCTGAAAACACCATATATTTT
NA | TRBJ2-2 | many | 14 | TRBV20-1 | CSARGRQKAGELFF | TGCAGTGCTAGGGGGAGGCAGAAGGCCGGGGAGCTGTTTTTT
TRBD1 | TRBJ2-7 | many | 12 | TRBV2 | CASSETGIEQYF | TGTGCCAGCAGCGAGACAGGGATCGAGCAGTACTTC
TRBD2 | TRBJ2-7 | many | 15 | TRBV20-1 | CSASGLLAGSYEQYF | TGCAGTGCTAGCGGGCTACTAGCGGGGAGCTACGAGCAGTACTTC
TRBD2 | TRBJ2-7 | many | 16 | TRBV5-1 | CASSLRGGRKNYEQYF | TGCGCCAGCAGCTTGAGGGGCGGGAGGAAAAACTACGAGCAGTACTTC
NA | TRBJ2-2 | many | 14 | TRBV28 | CASRPNLNTGELFF | TGTGCCAGCAGGCCAAACTTGAACACCGGGGAGCTGTTTTTT
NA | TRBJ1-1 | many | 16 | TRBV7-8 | CASSLGTKRGNTEAFF | TGTGCCAGCAGCTTAGGGACAAAAAGAGGGAACACTGAAGCTTTCTTT
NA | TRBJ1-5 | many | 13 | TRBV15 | CATRGDSNQPQHF | TGTGCCACCAGAGGGGATAGCAATCAGCCCCAGCATTTT
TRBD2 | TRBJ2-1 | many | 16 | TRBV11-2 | CASSLALAGDYNEQFF | TGTGCCAGCAGCTTAGCCCTAGCGGGAGACTACAATGAGCAGTTCTTC
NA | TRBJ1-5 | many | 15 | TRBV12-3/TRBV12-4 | CASGGGWISNQPQHF | TGTGCCTCCGGGGGGGGTTGGATTAGCAATCAGCCCCAGCATTTT
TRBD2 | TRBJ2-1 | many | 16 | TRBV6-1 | CASSVRAGAGNNEQFF | TGTGCCAGCAGTGTGAGAGCGGGAGCGGGGAACAATGAGCAGTTCTTC